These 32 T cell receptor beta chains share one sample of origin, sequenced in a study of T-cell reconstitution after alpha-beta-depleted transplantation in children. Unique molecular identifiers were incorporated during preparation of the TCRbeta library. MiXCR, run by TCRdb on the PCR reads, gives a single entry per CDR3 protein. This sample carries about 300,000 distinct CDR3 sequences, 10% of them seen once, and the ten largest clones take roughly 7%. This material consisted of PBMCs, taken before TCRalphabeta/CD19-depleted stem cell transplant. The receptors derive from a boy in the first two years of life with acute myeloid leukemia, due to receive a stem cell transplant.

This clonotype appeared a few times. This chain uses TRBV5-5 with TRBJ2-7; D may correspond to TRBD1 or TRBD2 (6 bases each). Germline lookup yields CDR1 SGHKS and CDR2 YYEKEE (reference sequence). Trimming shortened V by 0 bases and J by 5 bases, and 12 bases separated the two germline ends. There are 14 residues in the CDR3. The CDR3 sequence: CASSLGGAMDEQYF. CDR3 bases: TGTGCCAGCAGCTTGGGGGGGGCCATGGACGAGCAGTACTTC. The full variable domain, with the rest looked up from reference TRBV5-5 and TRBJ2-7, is DAGVTQSPTHLIKTRGQQVTLRCSPISGHKSVSWYQQVLGQGPQFIFQYYEKEERGRGNFPDRFSARQFPNYSSELNVNALLLGDSALYLCASSLGGAMDEQYFGPGTRLTVT.

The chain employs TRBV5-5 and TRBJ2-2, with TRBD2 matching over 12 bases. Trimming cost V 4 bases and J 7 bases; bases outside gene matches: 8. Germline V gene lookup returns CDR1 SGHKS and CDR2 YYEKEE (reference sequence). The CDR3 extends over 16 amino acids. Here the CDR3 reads CASSPGTSGYGGELFF. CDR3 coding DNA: TGTGCCAGCAGCCCCGGGACTAGCGGGTATGGCGGGGAGCTGTTTTTT.

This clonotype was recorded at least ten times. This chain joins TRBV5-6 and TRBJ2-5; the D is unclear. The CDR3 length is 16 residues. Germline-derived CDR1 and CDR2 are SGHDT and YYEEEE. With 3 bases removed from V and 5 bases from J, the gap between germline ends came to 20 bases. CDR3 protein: CASSYFALGQRETQYF. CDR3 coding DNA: TGTGCCAGCAGCTACTTCGCCCTAGGGCAGAGGGAGACCCAGTACTTC.

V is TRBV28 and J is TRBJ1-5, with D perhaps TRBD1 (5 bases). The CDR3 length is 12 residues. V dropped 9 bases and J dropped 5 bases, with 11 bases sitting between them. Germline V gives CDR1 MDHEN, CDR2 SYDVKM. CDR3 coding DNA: TGTGCCAGTCGACAGCAGGATCAGCCCCAGCATTTT. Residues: CASRQQDQPQHF. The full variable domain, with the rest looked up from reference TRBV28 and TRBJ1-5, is DVKVTQSSRYLVKRTGEKVFLECVQDMDHENMFWYRQDPGLGLRLIYFSYDVKMKEKGDIPEGYSVSREKKERFSLILESASTNQTSMYLCASRQQDQPQHFGDGTRLSIL.

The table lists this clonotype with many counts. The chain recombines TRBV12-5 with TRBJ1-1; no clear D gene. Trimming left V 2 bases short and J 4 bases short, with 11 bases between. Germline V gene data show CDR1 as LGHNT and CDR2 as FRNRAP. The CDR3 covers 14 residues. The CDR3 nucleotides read TGTGCTAGTGGTTTGAGGCCCCTCACCACTGAAGCTTTCTTT. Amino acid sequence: CASGLRPLTTEAFF.

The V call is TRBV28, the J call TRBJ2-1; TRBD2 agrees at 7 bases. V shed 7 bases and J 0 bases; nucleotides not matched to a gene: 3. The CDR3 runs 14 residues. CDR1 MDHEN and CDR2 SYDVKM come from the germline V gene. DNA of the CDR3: TGTGCCAGCATAGGCGGGAGCTCCTACAATGAGCAGTTCTTC. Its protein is CASIGGSSYNEQFF.

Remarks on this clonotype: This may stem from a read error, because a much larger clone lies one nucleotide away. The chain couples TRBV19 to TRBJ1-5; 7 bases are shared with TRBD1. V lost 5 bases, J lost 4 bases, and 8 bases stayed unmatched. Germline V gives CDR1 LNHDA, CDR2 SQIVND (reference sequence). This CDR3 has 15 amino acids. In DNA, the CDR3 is TGTGCCAGTAGTGGGATTCAACAGGGGAATCAGCCCCAGCATTTT. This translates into CASSGIQQGNQPQHF.

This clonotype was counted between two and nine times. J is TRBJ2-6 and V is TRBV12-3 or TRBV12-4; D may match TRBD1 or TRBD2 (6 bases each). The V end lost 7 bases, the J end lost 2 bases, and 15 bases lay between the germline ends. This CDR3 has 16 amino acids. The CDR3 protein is CASTPGAKPGANVLTF. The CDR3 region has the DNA TGTGCCAGCACCCCGGGGGCTAAACCTGGGGCCAACGTCCTGACTTTC.

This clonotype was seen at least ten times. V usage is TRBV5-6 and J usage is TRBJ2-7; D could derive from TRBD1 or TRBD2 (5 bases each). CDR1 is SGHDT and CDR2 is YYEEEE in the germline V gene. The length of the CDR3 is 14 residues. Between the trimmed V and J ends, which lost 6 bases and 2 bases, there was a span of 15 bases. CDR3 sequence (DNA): TGTGCCAGCACCCTAGCCGGGGCCACCTACGAGCAGTACTTC. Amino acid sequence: CASTLAGATYEQYF.

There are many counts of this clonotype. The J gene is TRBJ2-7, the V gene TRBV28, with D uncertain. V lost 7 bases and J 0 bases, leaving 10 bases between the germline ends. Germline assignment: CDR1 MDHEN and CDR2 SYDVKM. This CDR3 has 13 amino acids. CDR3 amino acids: CASKTGSSYEQYF. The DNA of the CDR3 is TGTGCCAGCAAGACGGGTAGCTCCTACGAGCAGTACTTC.

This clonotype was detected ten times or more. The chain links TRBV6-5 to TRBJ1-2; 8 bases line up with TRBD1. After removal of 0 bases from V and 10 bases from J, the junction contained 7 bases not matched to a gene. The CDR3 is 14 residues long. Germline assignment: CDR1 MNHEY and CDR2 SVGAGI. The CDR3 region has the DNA TGTGCCAGCAGTTACTCCCAGGGGGCGGTAGACTACACCTTC. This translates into CASSYSQGAVDYTF.

CDR3 DNA sequence: TGTGCCAGCAGGTCCACGGACGCCCCTTCCCCCTATGGCTACACCTTC. This sequence encodes CASRSTDAPSPYGYTF. This chain joins TRBV6-1 and TRBJ1-2, with D hard to call. Germline V CDR1 and CDR2: MNHNS, SASEGT. The CDR3 runs to 16 residues. The V and J ends lost 6 bases and 4 bases respectively, with 21 bases between them.

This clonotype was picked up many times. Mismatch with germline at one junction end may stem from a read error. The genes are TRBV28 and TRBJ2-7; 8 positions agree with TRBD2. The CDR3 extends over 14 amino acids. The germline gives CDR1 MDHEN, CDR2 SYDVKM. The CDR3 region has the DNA TGTGCCAGCAGGCCGGGACTAGAGACTTACGAGCATTACTTC. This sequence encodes CASRPGLETYEHYF.

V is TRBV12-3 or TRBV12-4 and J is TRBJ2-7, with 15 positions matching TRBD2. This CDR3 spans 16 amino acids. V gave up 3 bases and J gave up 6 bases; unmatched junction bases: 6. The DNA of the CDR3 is TGTGCCAGCAGTTTCCCTCCGGGACTAGCGGGAGGCGAGCAGTACTTC. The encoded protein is CASSFPPGLAGGEQYF.

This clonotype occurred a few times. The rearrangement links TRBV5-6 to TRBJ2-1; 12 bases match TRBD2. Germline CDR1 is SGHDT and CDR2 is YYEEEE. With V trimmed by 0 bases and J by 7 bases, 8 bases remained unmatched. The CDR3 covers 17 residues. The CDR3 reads CASSLGGTSGRRNEQFF. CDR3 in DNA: TGTGCCAGCAGCTTGGGAGGTACTAGCGGGAGGAGGAATGAGCAGTTCTTC.

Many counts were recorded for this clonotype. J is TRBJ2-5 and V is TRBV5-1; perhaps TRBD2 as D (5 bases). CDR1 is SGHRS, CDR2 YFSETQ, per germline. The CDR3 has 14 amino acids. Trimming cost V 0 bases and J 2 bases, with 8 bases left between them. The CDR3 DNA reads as TGCGCCAGCAGCTTGGGACTACTGCAAGAGACCCAGTACTTC. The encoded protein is CASSLGLLQETQYF.

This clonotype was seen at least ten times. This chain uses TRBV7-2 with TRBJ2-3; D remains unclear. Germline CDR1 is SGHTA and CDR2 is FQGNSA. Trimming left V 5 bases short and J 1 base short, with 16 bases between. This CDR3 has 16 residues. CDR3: CASSPVGVRGTDTQYF. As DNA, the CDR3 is TGTGCCAGCAGCCCCGTTGGAGTAAGGGGCACAGATACGCAGTATTTT.

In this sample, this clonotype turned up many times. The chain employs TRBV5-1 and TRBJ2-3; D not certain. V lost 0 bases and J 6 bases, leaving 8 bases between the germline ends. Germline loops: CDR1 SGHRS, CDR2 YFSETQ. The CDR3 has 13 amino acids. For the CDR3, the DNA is TGCGCCAGCAGCTTGGACCCCAACGATACGCAGTATTTT. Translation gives CASSLDPNDTQYF.

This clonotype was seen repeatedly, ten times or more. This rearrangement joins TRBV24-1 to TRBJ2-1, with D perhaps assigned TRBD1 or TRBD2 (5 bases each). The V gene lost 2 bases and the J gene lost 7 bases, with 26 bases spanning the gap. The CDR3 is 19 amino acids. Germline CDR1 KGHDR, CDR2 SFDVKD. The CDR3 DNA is TGTGCCACCAGTGATTCCTTTGGACCAGAGAGGGGATTACGGAATGAGCAGTTCTTC. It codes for CATSDSFGPERGLRNEQFF.

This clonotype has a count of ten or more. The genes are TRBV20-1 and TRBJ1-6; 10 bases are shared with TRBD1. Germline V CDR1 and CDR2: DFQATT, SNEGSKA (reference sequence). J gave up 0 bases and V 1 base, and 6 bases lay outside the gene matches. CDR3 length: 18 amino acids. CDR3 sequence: CSARGLGQGSSYNSPLHF. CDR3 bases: TGCAGTGCTAGAGGATTGGGACAGGGGAGCTCCTATAATTCACCCCTCCACTTT.

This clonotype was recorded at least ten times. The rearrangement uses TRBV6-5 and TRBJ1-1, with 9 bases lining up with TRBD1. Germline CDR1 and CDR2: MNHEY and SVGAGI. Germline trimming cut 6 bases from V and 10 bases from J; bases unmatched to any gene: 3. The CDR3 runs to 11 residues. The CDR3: CASSMGQGAFF. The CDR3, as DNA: TGTGCCAGCAGCATGGGACAGGGAGCTTTCTTT.

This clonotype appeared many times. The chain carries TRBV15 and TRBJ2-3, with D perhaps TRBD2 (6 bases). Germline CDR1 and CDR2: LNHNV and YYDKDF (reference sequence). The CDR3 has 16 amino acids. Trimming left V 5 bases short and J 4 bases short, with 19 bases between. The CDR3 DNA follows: TGTGCCACCAGCGCCCCCGGGACCCGGAGGGCAGATACGCAGTATTTT. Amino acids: CATSAPGTRRADTQYF.

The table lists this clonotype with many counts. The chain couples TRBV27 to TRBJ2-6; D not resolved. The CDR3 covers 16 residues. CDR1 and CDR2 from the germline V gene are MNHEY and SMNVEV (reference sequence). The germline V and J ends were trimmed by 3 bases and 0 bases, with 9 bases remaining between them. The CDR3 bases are TGTGCCAGCAGTTTTACGGAGAGCTCTGGGGCCAACGTCCTGACTTTC. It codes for CASSFTESSGANVLTF.

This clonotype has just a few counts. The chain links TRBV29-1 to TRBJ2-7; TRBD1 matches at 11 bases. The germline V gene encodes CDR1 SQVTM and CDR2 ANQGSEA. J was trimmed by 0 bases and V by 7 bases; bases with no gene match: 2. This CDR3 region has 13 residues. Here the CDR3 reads CSGGQGDSYEQYF. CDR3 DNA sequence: TGCAGCGGGGGACAGGGGGACTCCTACGAGCAGTACTTC.

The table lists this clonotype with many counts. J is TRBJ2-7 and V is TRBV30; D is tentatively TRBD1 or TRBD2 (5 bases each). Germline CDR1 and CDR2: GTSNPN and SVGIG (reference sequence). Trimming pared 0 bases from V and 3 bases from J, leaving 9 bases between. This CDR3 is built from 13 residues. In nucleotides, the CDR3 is TGTGCCTGGAGTGTCCGGGGCCTCTACGAGCAGTACTTC. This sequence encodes CAWSVRGLYEQYF.

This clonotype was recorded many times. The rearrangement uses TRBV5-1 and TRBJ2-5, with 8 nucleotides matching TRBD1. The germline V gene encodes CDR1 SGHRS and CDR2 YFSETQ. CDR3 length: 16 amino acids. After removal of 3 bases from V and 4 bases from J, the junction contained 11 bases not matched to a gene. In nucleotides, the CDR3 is TGCGCCAGCAGCTCCCTCGTCAGGGGGCGGGCAGAGACCCAGTACTTC. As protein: CASSSLVRGRAETQYF.

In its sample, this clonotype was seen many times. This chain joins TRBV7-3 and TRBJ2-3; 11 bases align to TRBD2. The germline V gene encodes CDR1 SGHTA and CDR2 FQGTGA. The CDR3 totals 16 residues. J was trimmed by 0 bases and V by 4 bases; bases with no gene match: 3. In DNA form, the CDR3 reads TGTGCCAGCAGCTCGCTAGCGGGGGGCAGCACAGATACGCAGTATTTT. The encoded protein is CASSSLAGGSTDTQYF.

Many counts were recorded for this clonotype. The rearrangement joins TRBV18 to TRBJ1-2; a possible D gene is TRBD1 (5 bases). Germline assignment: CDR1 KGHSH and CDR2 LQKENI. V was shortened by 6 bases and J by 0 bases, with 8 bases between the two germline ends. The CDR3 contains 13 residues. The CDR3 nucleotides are TGTGCCAGCTCTCGGGGCACTAACTATGGCTACACCTTC. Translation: CASSRGTNYGYTF. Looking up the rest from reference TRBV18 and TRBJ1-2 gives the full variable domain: NAGVMQNPRHLVRRRGQEARLRCSPMKGHSHVYWYRQLPEEGLKFMVYLQKENIIDESGMPKERFSAEFPKEGPSILRIQQVVRGDSAAYFCASSRGTNYGYTFGSGTRLTVV.

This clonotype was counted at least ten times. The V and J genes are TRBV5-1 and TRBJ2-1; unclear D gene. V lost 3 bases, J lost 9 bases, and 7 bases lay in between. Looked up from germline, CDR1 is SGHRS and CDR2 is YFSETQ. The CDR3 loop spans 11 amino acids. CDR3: CASSYGTEQFF. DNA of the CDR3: TGCGCCAGCAGCTACGGAACTGAGCAGTTCTTC.

The CDR3 DNA is TGTGCCAGCAGCTTACTAGGGCTTCACGAGCAGTACTTC. This encodes CASSLLGLHEQYF. The rearrangement links TRBV7-9 to TRBJ2-7; no firm D call. The V gene's germline CDR1 is SEHNR and CDR2 FQNEAQ (reference sequence). CDR3 length equals 13 residues. Trimming removed 2 bases at V and 5 bases at J, with 10 bases between.

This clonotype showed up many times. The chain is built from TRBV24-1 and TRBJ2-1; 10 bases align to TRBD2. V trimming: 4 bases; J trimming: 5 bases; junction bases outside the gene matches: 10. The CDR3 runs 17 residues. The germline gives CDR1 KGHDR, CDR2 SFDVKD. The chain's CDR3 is CATSDRRTSGGHNEQFF. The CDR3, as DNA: TGTGCCACCAGTGACAGAAGGACTAGCGGAGGGCACAATGAGCAGTTCTTC.

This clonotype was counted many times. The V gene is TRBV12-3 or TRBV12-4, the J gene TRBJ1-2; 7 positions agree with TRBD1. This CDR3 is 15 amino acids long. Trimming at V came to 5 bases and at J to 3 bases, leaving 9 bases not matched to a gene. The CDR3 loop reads CASSPRQGGDYGYTF. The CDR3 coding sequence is TGTGCCAGCAGTCCGCGACAGGGAGGTGACTATGGCTACACCTTC.